These T cell receptor beta chains were read from a single sample in a study of CXCR3 chemokines and chemotherapy response in bladder cancer. Each CDR3 protein is one row after TCRdb ran MiXCR on the PCR reads. The sample includes about 5,000 distinct CDR3 sequences, around 14% of them seen just once. This sample was obtained from a patient whose treatment included neoadjuvant chemotherapy. These receptors all stem from a human donor with bladder cancer that responded to neoadjuvant chemotherapy. The CDR3 runs from the conserved cysteine through the conserved F or W. A D gene is named only where the DNA matches it firmly. Part of the rows lack a size; the others show once, few, many or a class for expanded clones.

CDR3 DNA,CDR3 protein,D gene,J gene,clone size,V gene
TGTGCCAGCAGTTTTGCTTCGGGGCTGAAACTGTTTTTT,CASSFASGLKLFF,NA,TRBJ1-4,medium-sized,TRBV27
TGTGCCAGTAGTCACCGACAGGGGGCATCGAGTTATTATGGCTACACCTTC,CASSHRQGASSYYGYTF,TRBD1,TRBJ1-2,medium-sized,TRBV19
TGTGCCAGCAGGGGGCTAGCGGTGGGGCAGTTCTTC,CASRGLAVGQFF,TRBD2,TRBJ2-1,NA,TRBV2
TGTGCCAGTAGTAGGAGACGGGGTCAAACTAATGAAAAACTGTTTTTT,CASSRRRGQTNEKLFF,NA,TRBJ1-4,medium-sized,TRBV19
TGTGCCATTCAAGGGACCTCCTCTGGAAACACCATATATTTT,CAIQGTSSGNTIYF,NA,TRBJ1-3,medium-sized,TRBV10-3
TGTGCCAGCAGCGTAGCAGCGGGAGGGTCGTACAATGAGCAGTTCTTC,CASSVAAGGSYNEQFF,TRBD2,TRBJ2-1,many,TRBV9
TGTGCCAGCTCGAATGGGGATACGCAGTATTTT,CASSNGDTQYF,NA,TRBJ2-3,medium-sized,TRBV7-9
TGTGCCAGCAGTTTAGCCCCCTCGAGCTATGGCTACACCTTC,CASSLAPSSYGYTF,NA,TRBJ1-2,large,TRBV27
TGTGCCAGCTCACCAAACAGGGGTGCCTACGAGCAGTACTTC,CASSPNRGAYEQYF,TRBD1,TRBJ2-7,NA,TRBV18
TGTGCCACCAGTGAATTCTCATATACGCAGTATTTT,CATSEFSYTQYF,NA,TRBJ2-3,medium-sized,TRBV24-1
TGTGCCAGCAGCGTAGGGCCTAGCGGGAGAGGGGAGACCCAGTACTTC,CASSVGPSGRGETQYF,TRBD2,TRBJ2-5,NA,TRBV9
TGTGCCATCAGTGACCCCGCTACCGGACAGGGAGAGACCCAGTACTTC,CAISDPATGQGETQYF,TRBD1,TRBJ2-5,many,TRBV10-3
TGTGCCAGCATTCAGGACAGGGGGCGCTCCTATGGCTACACCTTC,CASIQDRGRSYGYTF,TRBD1,TRBJ1-2,medium-sized,TRBV6-5
TGTGCCATCAGTGTTACAGCGAACACTGAAGCTTTCTTT,CAISVTANTEAFF,NA,TRBJ1-1,medium-sized,TRBV10-3
TGTGCCAGCAGCCCAAGGACAGGGGGCTACGAGCAGTACTTC,CASSPRTGGYEQYF,TRBD1,TRBJ2-7,medium-sized,TRBV7-9
TGTGCCACCAGTGATCCAACCCGCTCCTACGAGCAGTACTTC,CATSDPTRSYEQYF,NA,TRBJ2-7,medium-sized,TRBV24-1
TGTGCCAGCAGTCAGGGTGGGGAAGAGACCCAGTACTTC,CASSQGGEETQYF,NA,TRBJ2-5,few,TRBV28
TGTGCCAGCAGTTACCCAGGGTCAGGAAGTGAAAAACTGTTTTTT,CASSYPGSGSEKLFF,NA,TRBJ1-4,medium-sized,TRBV6-6
TGTGCCAGCAGCCCCCGACGGAACCAAGAGACCCAGTACTTC,CASSPRRNQETQYF,NA,TRBJ2-5,NA,TRBV9
TGTGCCAGCAACGGGGGTACCGGGGAGCTGTTTTTT,CASNGGTGELFF,NA,TRBJ2-2,many,TRBV6-5
TGTGCCAGCAGCTTAGGACTAGCGGAAAGCACAGATACGCAGTATTTT,CASSLGLAESTDTQYF,TRBD2,TRBJ2-3,medium-sized,TRBV11-3
TGTGCCAGCAGTTCACAGGGAAGCACTGAAGCTTTCTTT,CASSSQGSTEAFF,NA,TRBJ1-1,medium-sized,TRBV12-3/TRBV12-4
TGTGCCTGGAGTGACAGGGGGTACGAGCAGTACTTC,CAWSDRGYEQYF,TRBD1,TRBJ2-7,many,TRBV30
TGTGCCAGTAGTATAGGGCCGGGACGGCAAGAGACCCAGTACTTC,CASSIGPGRQETQYF,NA,TRBJ2-5,many,TRBV19
TGTGCCAGCAGCTTCGCCGGGACTAGCGGCCCGAGCACAGATACGCAGTATTTT,CASSFAGTSGPSTDTQYF,TRBD2,TRBJ2-3,many,TRBV11-3
TGTGCCTGGAGTCCGGGGTTGGATCAGCCCCAGCATTTT,CAWSPGLDQPQHF,NA,TRBJ1-5,many,TRBV30
TGTGCCAGCAGCTTAGGATTAGGGATCCACGAGCAGTACTTC,CASSLGLGIHEQYF,NA,TRBJ2-7,many,TRBV7-9
TGTGCCAGCAGTCCGAATGATAATTCACCCCTCCACTTT,CASSPNDNSPLHF,NA,TRBJ1-6,medium-sized,TRBV6-6
TGTGCCAGTAGTCTTACCAACAGGGGGCGCGGGGAGACCCAGTACTTC,CASSLTNRGRGETQYF,TRBD1,TRBJ2-5,many,TRBV19
TGTGCTAGTGGTTTGGTAGGGACACCCCGGAGCTCCTACAATGAGCAGTTCTTC,CASGLVGTPRSSYNEQFF,NA,TRBJ2-1,many,TRBV12-5
TGTGCCAGCAGCAAGCTCGACAGCTCCTACGAGCAGTACTTC,CASSKLDSSYEQYF,NA,TRBJ2-7,medium-sized,TRBV7-2
TGTGCCAGCAGCCCCGGGACCCCAGCTTTCCCGGCAACTAATGAAAAACTGTTTTTT,CASSPGTPAFPATNEKLFF,NA,TRBJ1-4,NA,TRBV2
TGCAGTGCTAGAGATCATGGGGATAATTCACCCCTCCACTTT,CSARDHGDNSPLHF,NA,TRBJ1-6,many,TRBV20-1
TGTGCCAGCAGTTACTCCGGACTAGCGGGAGTGTCTAATGAGCAGTTCTTC,CASSYSGLAGVSNEQFF,TRBD2,TRBJ2-1,medium-sized,TRBV6-6
TGTGCCAGCAGTTCCCTCGGCTCTTGGGAACGTTACAATGAGCAGTTCTTC,CASSSLGSWERYNEQFF,NA,TRBJ2-1,many,TRBV12-3/TRBV12-4
TGTGCCAGCAGTGGGCTAGCGGGAATGAGCGGGGAGCTGTTTTTT,CASSGLAGMSGELFF,TRBD2,TRBJ2-2,many,TRBV6-1
TGTGCCAGCAGCATAGGGACTAGAAAACACGATGAGCAGTTCTTC,CASSIGTRKHDEQFF,TRBD2,TRBJ2-1,medium-sized,TRBV7-2
TGTGCCAGCAGTCAGGGACAGGGGGCTGCTAATGAAAAACTGTTTTTT,CASSQGQGAANEKLFF,TRBD1,TRBJ1-4,NA,TRBV12-3/TRBV12-4
TGTGCCAGCAGCCAAGAGCTATCTGGGGCCAACGTCCTGACTTTC,CASSQELSGANVLTF,NA,TRBJ2-6,many,TRBV16
TGTGCCAGTAGTTCGCGGAACACCGGGGAGCTGTTTTTT,CASSSRNTGELFF,NA,TRBJ2-2,medium-sized,TRBV19